The rows below give T cell receptor beta chains drawn from one sample of a study of OX40 agonist ivuxolimab in advanced cancers. Profiling relied on immunoSEQ multiplex PCR, and the TCRdb table lists in-frame clones only, not all of them. The data hold 80,000 to 95,000 clones, with 70% to 90% observed a single time. Sequenced here: CD4+ or CD8+ T cells sorted from blood, sampled in a trial of the OX40 agonist ivuxolimab. These receptors were obtained from an adult with an advanced solid tumor such as melanoma, head and neck, liver or kidney cancer. The CDR3 runs from the conserved cysteine through the conserved F or W. A D gene is named only where the DNA matches it firmly. Size is omitted from some rows. Given values are once, few, many or a class for expanded clones.

d_gene: NA; abundance: NA; v_gene: TRBV12-5; j_gene: TRBJ1-5; CDR3aa: CASGSLQGPINQPQHF; CDR3nt: TGTGCTAGTGGTTCCTTACAGGGTCCGATCAATCAGCCCCAGCATTTT
d_gene: NA; abundance: few; v_gene: TRBV6-5; j_gene: TRBJ2-2; CDR3aa: CASSYRRIGTGELFF; CDR3nt: TGTGCCAGCAGTTACCGGCGGATAGGCACCGGGGAGCTGTTTTTT
d_gene: NA; abundance: NA; v_gene: TRBV2; j_gene: TRBJ2-5; CDR3aa: CASSPVIGLSQETQYF; CDR3nt: TGTGCCAGCAGCCCGGTGATAGGCCTTAGCCAAGAGACCCAGTACTTC
d_gene: NA; abundance: NA; v_gene: TRBV29-1; j_gene: TRBJ2-3; CDR3aa: CSERLGIDTQYF; CDR3nt: TGCAGCGAGCGATTGGGGATAGATACGCAGTATTTT
d_gene: NA; abundance: NA; v_gene: TRBV5-4; j_gene: TRBJ1-2; CDR3aa: CASSSPRDSNYGYTF; CDR3nt: TGTGCCAGCAGCTCCCCGCGGGACTCTAACTATGGCTACACCTTC
d_gene: TRBD1; abundance: NA; v_gene: TRBV28; j_gene: TRBJ1-1; CDR3aa: CASSTGDRAVPEAFF; CDR3nt: TGTGCCAGCAGTACGGGGGACAGGGCCGTGCCTGAAGCTTTCTTT
d_gene: NA; abundance: once; v_gene: TRBV10-1; j_gene: TRBJ1-3; CDR3aa: CASSRTSGNTIYF; CDR3nt: TGCGCCAGCAGTCGGACGTCGGGAAACACCATATATTTT
d_gene: NA; abundance: NA; v_gene: TRBV5-1; j_gene: TRBJ1-1; CDR3aa: CASSLAYTNTEAFF; CDR3nt: TGCGCCAGCAGCTTGGCCTACACGAACACTGAAGCTTTCTTT
d_gene: TRBD1; abundance: NA; v_gene: TRBV6-1; j_gene: TRBJ2-7; CDR3aa: CASSPDRGRDYEQYF; CDR3nt: TGTGCCAGCAGTCCGGACAGGGGCCGGGATTACGAGCAGTACTTC
d_gene: TRBD1; abundance: NA; v_gene: TRBV2; j_gene: TRBJ1-1; CDR3aa: CASSTTGVTEAFF; CDR3nt: TGTGCCAGCTCAACGACAGGGGTGACTGAAGCTTTCTTT
d_gene: NA; abundance: NA; v_gene: TRBV5-4; j_gene: TRBJ1-6; CDR3aa: CAAGREAVGAKSPLHF; CDR3nt: TGTGCCGCCGGAAGGGAGGCGGTCGGGGCTAAGTCACCCCTCCACTTT
d_gene: TRBD1; abundance: NA; v_gene: TRBV4-3; j_gene: TRBJ1-3; CDR3aa: CASSRGQAGGNTIYF; CDR3nt: TGCGCCAGCAGCCGCGGACAGGCGGGCGGAAACACCATATATTTT
d_gene: TRBD1; abundance: few; v_gene: TRBV28; j_gene: TRBJ1-6; CDR3aa: CASRGTGWNSPLHF; CDR3nt: TGTGCCAGCAGGGGGACAGGGTGGAATTCACCCCTCCACTTT
d_gene: NA; abundance: NA; v_gene: TRBV23-1; j_gene: TRBJ1-1; CDR3aa: CASTPGVLEAFF; CDR3nt: TGCGCCAGCACCCCCGGGGTCCTTGAAGCTTTCTTT
d_gene: TRBD2; abundance: NA; v_gene: TRBV28; j_gene: TRBJ2-7; CDR3aa: CASSSGGVAYEQYF; CDR3nt: TGTGCCAGCAGCTCCGGGGGGGTCGCCTACGAGCAGTACTTC
d_gene: NA; abundance: NA; v_gene: TRBV2; j_gene: TRBJ1-1; CDR3aa: CASSAAPNTEAFF; CDR3nt: TGTGCCAGCAGTGCCGCACCTAACACTGAAGCTTTCTTT
d_gene: TRBD1; abundance: NA; v_gene: TRBV2; j_gene: TRBJ2-5; CDR3aa: CASSADRAYQETQYF; CDR3nt: TGTGCCAGCAGTGCCGACAGGGCCTACCAAGAGACCCAGTACTTC
d_gene: TRBD1; abundance: once; v_gene: TRBV6-1; j_gene: TRBJ1-2; CDR3aa: CASSNGQGEFTF; CDR3nt: TGTGCCAGCAGCAACGGACAGGGGGAGTTCACCTTC
d_gene: NA; abundance: NA; v_gene: TRBV7-8; j_gene: TRBJ2-2; CDR3aa: CASSLQAGNTGELFF; CDR3nt: TGTGCCAGCAGCTTACAGGCAGGGAACACCGGGGAGCTGTTTTTT
d_gene: NA; abundance: NA; v_gene: TRBV25-1; j_gene: TRBJ1-3; CDR3aa: CASSEFQGVENTIYF; CDR3nt: TGTGCCAGCAGTGAATTTCAAGGAGTTGAAAACACCATATATTTT
d_gene: NA; abundance: NA; v_gene: TRBV6-6; j_gene: TRBJ1-3; CDR3aa: CASYDSGNTIYF; CDR3nt: TGTGCCAGCTACGACTCTGGAAACACCATATATTTT
d_gene: TRBD2; abundance: NA; v_gene: TRBV7-2; j_gene: TRBJ2-5; CDR3aa: CASSGEWRGGQETQYF; CDR3nt: TGTGCCAGCAGCGGGGAGTGGCGGGGGGGCCAAGAGACCCAGTACTTC
d_gene: NA; abundance: NA; v_gene: TRBV18; j_gene: TRBJ1-5; CDR3aa: CASSPKTNQPQHF; CDR3nt: TGTGCCAGCTCACCAAAGACTAATCAGCCCCAGCATTTT
d_gene: TRBD1; abundance: NA; v_gene: TRBV19; j_gene: TRBJ2-6; CDR3aa: CASNPGTDNSGANVLTF; CDR3nt: TGTGCCAGCAACCCCGGGACAGATAACTCTGGGGCCAACGTCCTGACTTTC
d_gene: NA; abundance: once; v_gene: TRBV10-2; j_gene: TRBJ1-1; CDR3aa: CASSVGGSTEAFF; CDR3nt: TGCGCCAGCAGTGTAGGGGGGAGCACTGAAGCTTTCTTT
d_gene: TRBD1; abundance: NA; v_gene: TRBV30; j_gene: TRBJ1-1; CDR3aa: CAWSSGLRTGVTEAFF; CDR3nt: TGTGCCTGGAGTTCAGGACTTCGGACAGGGGTCACTGAAGCTTTCTTT
d_gene: TRBD1; abundance: NA; v_gene: TRBV7-2; j_gene: TRBJ2-3; CDR3aa: CASSLLTGATDTQYF; CDR3nt: TGTGCCAGCAGCTTATTAACAGGGGCCACAGATACGCAGTATTTT
d_gene: NA; abundance: few; v_gene: TRBV11-2; j_gene: TRBJ2-3; CDR3aa: CASSLEASGGRYF; CDR3nt: TGTGCCAGCAGCTTAGAGGCTAGTGGGGGTCGGTATTTT
d_gene: TRBD2; abundance: NA; v_gene: TRBV7-2; j_gene: TRBJ2-1; CDR3aa: CASRPSSGGQQFF; CDR3nt: TGTGCCAGCAGGCCTTCTAGCGGGGGCCAGCAGTTCTTC
d_gene: TRBD1; abundance: NA; v_gene: TRBV7-2; j_gene: TRBJ2-7; CDR3aa: CASSPGQGVFISYEQYF; CDR3nt: TGTGCCAGCAGCCCGGGACAGGGGGTATTCATTTCGTACGAGCAGTACTTC
d_gene: NA; abundance: NA; v_gene: TRBV11-2; j_gene: TRBJ2-1; CDR3aa: CASSQNIPGAGWNEQFF; CDR3nt: TGTGCCAGCAGCCAAAACATCCCAGGCGCAGGCTGGAATGAGCAGTTCTTC
d_gene: NA; abundance: many; v_gene: TRBV20-1; j_gene: TRBJ1-5; CDR3aa: CSALAAGPQHF; CDR3nt: TGCAGTGCTTTGGCCGCGGGGCCCCAGCATTTT
d_gene: NA; abundance: NA; v_gene: TRBV5-1; j_gene: TRBJ1-3; CDR3aa: CASSLGPGGNTIYF; CDR3nt: TGCGCCAGCAGCTTGGGGCCCGGTGGAAACACCATATATTTT
d_gene: TRBD2; abundance: NA; v_gene: TRBV29-1; j_gene: TRBJ2-3; CDR3aa: CSVEAILAGEDTQYF; CDR3nt: TGCAGCGTTGAAGCTATCCTAGCGGGGGAAGATACGCAGTATTTT
d_gene: NA; abundance: NA; v_gene: TRBV7-6; j_gene: TRBJ2-5; CDR3aa: CASSFQMGYQETQYF; CDR3nt: TGTGCCAGCAGTTTCCAGATGGGGTACCAAGAGACCCAGTACTTC
d_gene: TRBD2; abundance: NA; v_gene: TRBV7-3; j_gene: TRBJ2-7; CDR3aa: CASSPGGEYEQYF; CDR3nt: TGTGCCAGCAGCCCCGGGGGGGAGTACGAGCAGTACTTC
d_gene: NA; abundance: few; v_gene: TRBV19; j_gene: TRBJ2-5; CDR3aa: CASSIGLGKTQYF; CDR3nt: TGTGCCAGTAGTATAGGCCTGGGAAAGACCCAGTACTTC
d_gene: NA; abundance: NA; v_gene: TRBV7-9; j_gene: TRBJ1-4; CDR3aa: CASSDGVSADEKLFF; CDR3nt: TGTGCCAGCAGCGACGGGGTTTCGGCGGATGAAAAACTGTTTTTT
d_gene: TRBD1; abundance: NA; v_gene: TRBV15; j_gene: TRBJ2-1; CDR3aa: CATSTSKTGDEQFF; CDR3nt: TGTGCCACCAGCACCAGCAAGACAGGGGACGAGCAGTTCTTC
d_gene: NA; abundance: once; v_gene: TRBV5-4; j_gene: TRBJ2-1; CDR3aa: CASSSTGFDEQFF; CDR3nt: TGTGCCAGCAGCTCCACAGGGTTCGATGAGCAGTTCTTC
d_gene: TRBD2; abundance: NA; v_gene: TRBV7-2; j_gene: TRBJ2-7; CDR3aa: CASQDSRAGTLEQYF; CDR3nt: TGTGCCAGTCAAGACTCCCGAGCGGGGACTTTAGAGCAGTACTTC
d_gene: TRBD1; abundance: NA; v_gene: TRBV9; j_gene: TRBJ1-6; CDR3aa: CASSVGTGGNSPLHF; CDR3nt: TGTGCCAGCAGCGTAGGTACAGGGGGAAATTCACCCCTCCACTTT
d_gene: NA; abundance: NA; v_gene: TRBV6-1; j_gene: TRBJ2-7; CDR3aa: CASSSERGREQYF; CDR3nt: TGTGCCAGCAGTTCCGAGAGGGGTCGGGAGCAGTACTTC
d_gene: NA; abundance: few; v_gene: TRBV10-3; j_gene: TRBJ1-1; CDR3aa: CAISAPERRTEAFF; CDR3nt: TGTGCCATCAGTGCCCCGGAACGGAGGACTGAAGCTTTCTTT
d_gene: NA; abundance: NA; v_gene: TRBV5-6; j_gene: TRBJ1-2; CDR3aa: CASSLDRPHGYTF; CDR3nt: TGTGCCAGCAGCCTCGACAGGCCGCATGGCTACACCTTC
d_gene: NA; abundance: NA; v_gene: TRBV2; j_gene: TRBJ1-2; CDR3aa: CASSERGTNYGYTF; CDR3nt: TGTGCCAGCAGTGAAAGGGGGACAAACTATGGCTACACCTTC
d_gene: TRBD2; abundance: once; v_gene: TRBV4-2; j_gene: TRBJ2-3; CDR3aa: CASSQIAGSTDTQYF; CDR3nt: TGTGCCAGCAGCCAAATAGCGGGGAGCACAGATACGCAGTATTTT
d_gene: NA; abundance: NA; v_gene: TRBV28; j_gene: TRBJ1-1; CDR3aa: CASRRGDGGTEAFF; CDR3nt: TGTGCCAGCAGGAGGGGCGATGGGGGAACTGAAGCTTTCTTT
d_gene: TRBD2; abundance: NA; v_gene: TRBV9; j_gene: TRBJ2-5; CDR3aa: CASSVGGLAGGKETQYF; CDR3nt: TGTGCCAGCAGCGTAGGCGGACTAGCGGGGGGTAAAGAGACCCAGTACTTC
d_gene: TRBD1; abundance: NA; v_gene: TRBV19; j_gene: TRBJ2-6; CDR3aa: CASHTGGSGANVLTF; CDR3nt: TGTGCCAGCCATACAGGGGGCTCTGGGGCCAACGTCCTGACTTTC
d_gene: NA; abundance: NA; v_gene: TRBV6-7; j_gene: TRBJ2-7; CDR3aa: CASSTFRYEQYF; CDR3nt: TGTGCCAGCAGCACCTTCCGCTACGAGCAGTACTTC
d_gene: TRBD1; abundance: NA; v_gene: TRBV10-3; j_gene: TRBJ2-7; CDR3aa: CATQGTGGNEQYF; CDR3nt: TGTGCCACCCAGGGGACAGGGGGGAACGAGCAGTACTTC